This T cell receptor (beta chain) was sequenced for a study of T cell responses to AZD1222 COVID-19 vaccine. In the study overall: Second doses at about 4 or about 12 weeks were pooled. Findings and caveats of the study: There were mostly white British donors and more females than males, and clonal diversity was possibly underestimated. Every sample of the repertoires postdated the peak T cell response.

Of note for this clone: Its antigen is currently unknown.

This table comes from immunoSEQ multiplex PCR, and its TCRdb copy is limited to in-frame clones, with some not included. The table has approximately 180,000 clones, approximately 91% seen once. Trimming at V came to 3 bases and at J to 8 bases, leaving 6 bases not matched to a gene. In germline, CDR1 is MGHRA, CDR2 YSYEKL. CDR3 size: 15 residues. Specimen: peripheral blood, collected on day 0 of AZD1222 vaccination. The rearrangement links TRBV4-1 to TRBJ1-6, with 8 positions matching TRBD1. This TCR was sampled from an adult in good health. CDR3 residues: CASSHGQGLDSPLHF. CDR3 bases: TGCGCCAGCAGCCACGGACAGGGCTTGGATTCACCCCTCCACTTT.